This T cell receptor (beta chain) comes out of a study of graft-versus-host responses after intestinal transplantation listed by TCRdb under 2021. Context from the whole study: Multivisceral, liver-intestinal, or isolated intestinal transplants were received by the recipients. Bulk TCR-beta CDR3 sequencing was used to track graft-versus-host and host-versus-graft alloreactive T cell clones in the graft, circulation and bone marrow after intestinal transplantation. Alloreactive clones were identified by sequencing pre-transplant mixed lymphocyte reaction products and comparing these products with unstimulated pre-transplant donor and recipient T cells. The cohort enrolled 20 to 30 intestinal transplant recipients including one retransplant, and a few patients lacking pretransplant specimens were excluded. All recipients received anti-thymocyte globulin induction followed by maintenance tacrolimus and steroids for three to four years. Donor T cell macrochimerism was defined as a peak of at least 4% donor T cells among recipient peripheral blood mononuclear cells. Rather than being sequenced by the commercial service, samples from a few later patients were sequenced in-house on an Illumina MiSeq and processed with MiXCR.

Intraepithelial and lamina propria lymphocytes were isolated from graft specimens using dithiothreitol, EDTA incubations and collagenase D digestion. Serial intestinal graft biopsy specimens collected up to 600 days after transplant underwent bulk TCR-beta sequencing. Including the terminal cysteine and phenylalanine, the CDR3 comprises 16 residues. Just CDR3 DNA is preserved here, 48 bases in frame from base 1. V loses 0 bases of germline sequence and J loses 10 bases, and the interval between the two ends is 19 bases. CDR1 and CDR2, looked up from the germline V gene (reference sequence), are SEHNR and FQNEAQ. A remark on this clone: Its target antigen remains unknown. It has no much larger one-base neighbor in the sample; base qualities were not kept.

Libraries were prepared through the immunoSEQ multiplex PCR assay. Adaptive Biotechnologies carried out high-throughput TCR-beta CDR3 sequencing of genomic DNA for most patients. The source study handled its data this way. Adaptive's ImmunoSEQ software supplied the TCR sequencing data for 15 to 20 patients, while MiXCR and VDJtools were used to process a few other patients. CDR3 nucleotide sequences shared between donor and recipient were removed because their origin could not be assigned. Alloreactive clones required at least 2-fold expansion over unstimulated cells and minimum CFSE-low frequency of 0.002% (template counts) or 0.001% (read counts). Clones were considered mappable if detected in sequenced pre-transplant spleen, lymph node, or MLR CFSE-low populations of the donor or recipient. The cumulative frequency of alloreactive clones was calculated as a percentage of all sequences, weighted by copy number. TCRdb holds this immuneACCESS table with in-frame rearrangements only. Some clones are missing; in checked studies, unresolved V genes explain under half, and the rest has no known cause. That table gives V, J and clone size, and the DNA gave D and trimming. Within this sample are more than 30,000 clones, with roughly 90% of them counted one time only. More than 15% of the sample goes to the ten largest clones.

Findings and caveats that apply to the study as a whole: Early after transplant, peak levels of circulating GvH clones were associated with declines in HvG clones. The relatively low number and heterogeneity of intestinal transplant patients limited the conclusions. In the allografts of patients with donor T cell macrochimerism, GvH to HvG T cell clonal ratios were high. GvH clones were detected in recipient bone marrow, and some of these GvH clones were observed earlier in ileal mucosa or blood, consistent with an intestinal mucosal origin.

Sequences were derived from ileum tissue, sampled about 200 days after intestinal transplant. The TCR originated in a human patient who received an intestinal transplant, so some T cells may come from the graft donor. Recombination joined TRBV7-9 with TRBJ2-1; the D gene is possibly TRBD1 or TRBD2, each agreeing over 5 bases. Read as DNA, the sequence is TGTGCCAGCAGCTTAGCTTCCGGAGAGCGGTCAGGGGAGCAGTTCTTC. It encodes CASSLASGERSGEQFF.